The clone carrying this TCR beta chain was detected a few times. Its specificity is unknown. The sample is drawn from a study of regulatory T cells in long-lasting Graves disease. Points from the study as a whole: There was favoring of TRBV28, TRBJ1-2 and TRBJ2-5 in persistent disease.

Time point indicated: newly diagnosed GD, antithyroid drugs for less than 3 months. Preparation of the TCR library used RNA extracted from PBMCs. The V and J ends lost 2 bases and 0 bases respectively, with 16 bases between them. The CDR3 consists of 17 residues. CDR1 and CDR2 from the germline V gene are MNHNS and SASEGT. For TCR beta, libraries came from iRepertoire HTBI primers and Arm-PCR of CDR3 regions. TCRdb redid the calling of the multiplex PCR reads with MiXCR, one entry per CDR3 protein. The data show some 340,000 distinct CDR3 sequences, about an eighth seen once. The same specimen was also included in a second study, on T cells in Graves' hyperthyroidism and ophthalmopathy.

The chain couples TRBV6-1 to TRBJ2-5, with D maybe TRBD2 (6 bases). The input for sequencing was peripheral blood mononuclear cells (PBMCs), taken at new diagnosis, from a patient treated with antithyroid drugs. The TCR originated in a young woman with Graves disease. The CDR3 DNA reads TGTGCCAGCAGTGAAATCGGGGTAGCGGCCTACCAAGAGACCCAGTACTTC. This codes for CASSEIGVAAYQETQYF.